This TCR beta chain was identified in a study of PD-L1 blockade in urothelial cancer. The authors spiked synthetic TCR analog templates into each PCR. Repertoires were generated with immunoSEQ multiplex PCR, while TCRdb's copy carries only in-frame clones and drops some. In the table there are roughly 40,000 clones, 65% to 85% of which are singletons. The CDR3 contains 13 residues. Germline V gene data show CDR1 as SGHRS and CDR2 as YFSETQ. Trimming stripped 3 bases from V and 6 bases from J, with 13 bases between. V usage is TRBV5-1 and J usage is TRBJ2-7, with D possibly TRBD2 on 5 matching bases. Sequenced material: PBMCs, taken around atezolizumab (anti-PD-L1) treatment. This TCR derives from a man in his sixties with urothelial cancer. CDR3 region: CASSSGSRGEQYF. The CDR3 DNA is TGCGCCAGCAGCTCCGGGTCCCGGGGCGAGCAGTACTTC. Together with reference TRBV5-1 and TRBJ2-7, the CDR3 gives the full variable domain: KAGVTQTPRYLIKTRGQQVTLSCSPISGHRSVSWYQQTPGQGLQFLFEYFSETQRNKGNFPGRFSGRQFSNSRSEMNVSTLELGDSALYLCASSSGSRGEQYFGPGTRLTVT.